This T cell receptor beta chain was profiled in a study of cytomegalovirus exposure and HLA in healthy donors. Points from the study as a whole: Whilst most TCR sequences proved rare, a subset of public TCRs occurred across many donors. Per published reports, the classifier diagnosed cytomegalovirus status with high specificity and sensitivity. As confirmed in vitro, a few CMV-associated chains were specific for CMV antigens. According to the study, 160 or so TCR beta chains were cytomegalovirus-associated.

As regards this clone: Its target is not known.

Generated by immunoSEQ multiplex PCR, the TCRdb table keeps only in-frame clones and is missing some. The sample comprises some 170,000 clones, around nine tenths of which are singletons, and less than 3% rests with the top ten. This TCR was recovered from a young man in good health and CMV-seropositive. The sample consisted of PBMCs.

The CDR3 loop is CASSWRGYNSPLHF. The CDR3, as DNA: TGTGCCAGCAGCTGGAGGGGTTATAATTCACCCCTCCACTTT. The gene calls are TRBV5-4 and TRBJ1-6, with a tentative D call TRBD1 (5 bases). The CDR3 is 14 residues long. Trimming took 3 bases from V and 4 from J, leaving 8 bases between them. Germline V lookup: CDR1 SGHNT, CDR2 YYREEE (reference sequence).